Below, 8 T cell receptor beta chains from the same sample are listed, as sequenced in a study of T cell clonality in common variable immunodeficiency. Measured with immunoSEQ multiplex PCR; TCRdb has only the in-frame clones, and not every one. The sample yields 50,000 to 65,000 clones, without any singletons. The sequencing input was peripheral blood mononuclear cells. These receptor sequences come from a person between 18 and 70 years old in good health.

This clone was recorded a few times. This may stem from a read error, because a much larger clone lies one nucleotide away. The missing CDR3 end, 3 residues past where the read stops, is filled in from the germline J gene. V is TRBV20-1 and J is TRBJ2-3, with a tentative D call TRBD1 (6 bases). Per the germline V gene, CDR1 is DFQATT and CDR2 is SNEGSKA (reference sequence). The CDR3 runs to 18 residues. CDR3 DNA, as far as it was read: TGCAGTGCTAGATCTTTACAGGGTATAGACTATAGCAATCAGCCG. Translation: CSARSLQGIDYSNQP. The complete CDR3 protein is CSARSLQGIDYSNQPQYF.

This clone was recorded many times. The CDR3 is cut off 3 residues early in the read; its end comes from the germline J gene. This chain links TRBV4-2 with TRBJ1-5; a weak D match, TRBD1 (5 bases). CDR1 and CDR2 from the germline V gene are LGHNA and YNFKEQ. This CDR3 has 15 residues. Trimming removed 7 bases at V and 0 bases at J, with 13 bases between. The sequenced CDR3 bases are TGTGCCAGCAAACAGGCGCTATATAGCAATCAGCCC. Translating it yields CASKQALYSNQP. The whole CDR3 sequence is CASKQALYSNQPQHF.

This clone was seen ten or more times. Partial CDR3 DNA: TGTGCCAGCAGCTTAATTGAGCGGGGGCTCACCGGGGAG. It yields the protein CASSLIERGLTGE. The full CDR3 protein reads CASSLIERGLTGELFF. V gene TRBV7-3 combines with J gene TRBJ2-2; 8 nucleotides match TRBD2. The CDR3 extends 3 residues past the end of the read, so its final part is completed from the germline J gene. The V gene's germline CDR1 is SGHTA and CDR2 FQGTGA. This CDR3 is 16 amino acids long. V lost 1 base to trimming and J lost 4 bases; unmatched junction nucleotides: 5.

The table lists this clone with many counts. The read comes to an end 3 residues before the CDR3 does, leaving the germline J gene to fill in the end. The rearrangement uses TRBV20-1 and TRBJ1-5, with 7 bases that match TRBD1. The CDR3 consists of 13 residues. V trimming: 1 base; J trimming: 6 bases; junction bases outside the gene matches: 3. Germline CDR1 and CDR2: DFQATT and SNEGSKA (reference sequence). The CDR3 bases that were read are TGCAGTGCTAGAGGACAGGGCAGTCAGCCC. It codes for CSARGQGSQP. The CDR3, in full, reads CSARGQGSQPQHF.

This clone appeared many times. This CDR3 reads CSARVTGGFYNEQFF. Incomplete CDR3 DNA: TGCAGTGCTAGAGTAACGGGGGGGTTCTACAATGAG. The gene calls are TRBV20-1 and TRBJ2-1; 8 nucleotides agree with TRBD2. The DNA ends 3 residues before the CDR3 does, and the rest of the CDR3 is filled in from the germline J gene. V lost 1 base, J lost 3 bases, and 5 bases stayed unmatched. In germline, CDR1 is DFQATT, CDR2 SNEGSKA (reference sequence). The CDR3 is 15 residues long.

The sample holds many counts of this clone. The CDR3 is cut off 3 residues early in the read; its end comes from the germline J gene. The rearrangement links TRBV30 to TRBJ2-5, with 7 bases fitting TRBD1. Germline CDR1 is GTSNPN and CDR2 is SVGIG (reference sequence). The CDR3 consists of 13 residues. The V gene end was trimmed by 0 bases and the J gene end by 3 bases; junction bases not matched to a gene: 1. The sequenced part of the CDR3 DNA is TGTGCCTGGAGTGTCGGGACAGAAGAGACC. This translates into CAWSVGTEET. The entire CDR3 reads CAWSVGTEETQYF.

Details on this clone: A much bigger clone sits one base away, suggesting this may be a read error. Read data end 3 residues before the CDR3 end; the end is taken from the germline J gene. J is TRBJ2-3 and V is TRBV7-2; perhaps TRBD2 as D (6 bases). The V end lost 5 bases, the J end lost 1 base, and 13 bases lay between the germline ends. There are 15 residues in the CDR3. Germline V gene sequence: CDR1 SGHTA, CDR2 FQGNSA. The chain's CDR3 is CTSSPGTSRTDTQYF. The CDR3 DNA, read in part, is TGTACCAGCAGCCCAGGGACTTCTCGCACAGATACG.

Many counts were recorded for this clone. Here the CDR3 reads CASSPTGDEQFF. The CDR3 DNA, read in part, is TGTGCCAGCAGCCCGACAGGTGATGAG. This chain connects TRBV5-5 to TRBJ2-1, with D possibly being TRBD1 (6 bases). The read ends 3 residues shy of where the CDR3 ends; the end is completed using the germline J gene. The CDR3 length is 12 residues. Germline CDR1 SGHKS, CDR2 YYEKEE (reference sequence). The V end lost 4 bases, the J end lost 8 bases, and 10 bases lay between the germline ends.